This entry is about one TCR beta chain. The length of the CDR3 is 19 residues. The germline V gene encodes CDR1 LGHDT and CDR2 YNNKEL (reference sequence). Trimming took 0 bases from V and 2 from J; bases not matched to a gene: 9. Authors' methods: Reference gene primer amplification gave nucleated cell count estimates. Data came from immunoSEQ multiplex PCR; TCRdb stores just in-frame clones and leaves some out. The V and J calls and clone size are taken from that table; D and trimming were inferred from the DNA. The sample records tens of thousands of clones, roughly 90% being singletons. These data are taken from a study of blood T cell repertoires in COVID-19. Study as a whole: Researchers got acute and convalescent COVID-19 samples from the United States, Italy and Spain.

Sequenced: peripheral blood. V usage is TRBV3-1 (or the pseudogene TRBV3-2) and J usage is TRBJ2-5; TRBD2 matches 13 bases. The sequence came from a human donor in a cohort sampled during active COVID-19. The CDR3 nucleotides are TGTGCCAGCAGCCAAGAAGGTTTGGGACTAGCGGGGTTACAAGAGACCCAGTACTTC. As protein: CASSQEGLGLAGLQETQYF.